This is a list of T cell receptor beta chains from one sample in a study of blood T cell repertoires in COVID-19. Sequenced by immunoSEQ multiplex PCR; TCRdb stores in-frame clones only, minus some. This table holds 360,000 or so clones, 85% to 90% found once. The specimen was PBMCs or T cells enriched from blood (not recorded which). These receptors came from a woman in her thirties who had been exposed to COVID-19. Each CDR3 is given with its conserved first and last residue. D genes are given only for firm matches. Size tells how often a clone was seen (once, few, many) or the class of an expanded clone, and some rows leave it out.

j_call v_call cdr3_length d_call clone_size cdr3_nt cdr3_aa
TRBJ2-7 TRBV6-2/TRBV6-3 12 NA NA TGTGCCAGCAGTCACAGAATCTACGAGCAGTACTTC CASSHRIYEQYF
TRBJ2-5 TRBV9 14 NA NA TGTGCCAGCAGCGTAGATGGGGGGGCGGAGACCCAGTACTTC CASSVDGGAETQYF
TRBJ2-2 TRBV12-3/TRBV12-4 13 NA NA TGTGCCAGCAGTTTCGGCGGGCCCGGGGAGCTGTTTTTT CASSFGGPGELFF
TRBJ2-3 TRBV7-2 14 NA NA TGTGCCAGCAGCTTTTCCCCTAGCACAGATACGCAGTATTTT CASSFSPSTDTQYF
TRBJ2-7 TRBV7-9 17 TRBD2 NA TGTGCCAGCAGCTTAATGGCTAGCGGGAGCTTTGAGGGGGAGCAGTACTTC CASSLMASGSFEGEQYF
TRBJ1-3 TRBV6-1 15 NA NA TGTGCCAGCAGTGACCGCCGGGGATCAGGAAACACCATATATTTT CASSDRRGSGNTIYF
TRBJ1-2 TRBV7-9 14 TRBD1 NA TGTGCCAGCAACCTGCGGGGACAGGGCTATGGCTACACCTTC CASNLRGQGYGYTF
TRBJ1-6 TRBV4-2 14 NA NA TGTGCCAGCAGCCAAGAAGGCGGGAATTCACCCCTCCACTTT CASSQEGGNSPLHF
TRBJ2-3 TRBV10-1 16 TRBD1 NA TGCGCCAGCAGTGAGGACAGGGCGAAGGGAACAGATACGCAGTATTTT CASSEDRAKGTDTQYF
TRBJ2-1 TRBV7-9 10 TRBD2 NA TGTGCCAGCCGCGGGGGTGAGCAGTTCTTC CASRGGEQFF
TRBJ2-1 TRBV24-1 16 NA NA TGTGCCACCGCGACTGGGCAGGGGGGTACCTACAATGAGCAGTTCTTC CATATGQGGTYNEQFF
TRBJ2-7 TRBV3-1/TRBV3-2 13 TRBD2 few TGTGCCAGCAGCCAAGATCCGGGGGGGGAGCAGTACTTC CASSQDPGGEQYF
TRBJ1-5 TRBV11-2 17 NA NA TGTGCCAGCAGCTTTCGGGAGGGGACTTTTCGCAATCAGCCCCAGCATTTT CASSFREGTFRNQPQHF
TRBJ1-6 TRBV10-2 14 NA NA TGCGCCAGCATAGACAGCGCGCTCGATTCACCCCTCCACTTT CASIDSALDSPLHF
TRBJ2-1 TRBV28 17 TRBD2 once TGTGCCAGCAGTTTCCGGGGGCGGCTAGCGGGCCCCTACCAGCAGTTCTTC CASSFRGRLAGPYQQFF
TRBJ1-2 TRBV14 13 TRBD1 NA TGTGCCAGCAGCCATAAGGGGGCATATGGCTACACCTTC CASSHKGAYGYTF
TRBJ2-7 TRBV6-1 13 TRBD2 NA TGTGCCAGCAGACGCGGGAGGTCCGACGAGCAGTACTTC CASRRGRSDEQYF
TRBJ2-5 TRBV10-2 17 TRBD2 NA TGCGCCAGCAGGAGTACCGGGACTAGCGGGGGTGGGGAGACCCAGTACTTC CASRSTGTSGGGETQYF
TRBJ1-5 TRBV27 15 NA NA TGTGCCAGCAGCCTTCTCGGAACAGGCAATCAGCCCCAGCATTTT CASSLLGTGNQPQHF
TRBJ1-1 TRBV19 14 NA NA TGTGCCAGTAGTATTGAGACACCGAACACTGAAGCTTTCTTT CASSIETPNTEAFF
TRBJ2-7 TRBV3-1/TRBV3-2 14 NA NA TGTGCCAGCAGCCTTAGCGGAGAGAACTACGAGCAGTACTTC CASSLSGENYEQYF
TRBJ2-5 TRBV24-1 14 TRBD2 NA TGTGCCACCAATGGGGGAGGGCTCCAAGAGACCCAGTACTTC CATNGGGLQETQYF
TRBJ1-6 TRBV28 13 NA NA TGTGCCAGCAAGGGGGTCCCAAATTCACCCCTCCACTTT CASKGVPNSPLHF
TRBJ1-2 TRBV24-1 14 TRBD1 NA TGTGCCACCAGTGATTCCACAGGGGGCTATGGCTACACCTTC CATSDSTGGYGYTF
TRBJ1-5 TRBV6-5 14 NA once TGTGCCAGCAGCGTCAGGGCTTACAATCAGCCCCAGCATTTT CASSVRAYNQPQHF
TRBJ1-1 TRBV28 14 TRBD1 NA TGTGCCAGCTTTTCGGGACAGGGGTTGGTAGCGGCTTTCTTT CASFSGQGLVAAFF
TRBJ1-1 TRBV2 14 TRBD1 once TGTGCCAGCTCTATACGGACAGGGAACACTGAAGCTTTCTTT CASSIRTGNTEAFF
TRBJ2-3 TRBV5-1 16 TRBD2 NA TGCGCTGCTTCTAGCGGGAGTAGCTGGAGCACAGATACGCAGTATTTT CAASSGSSWSTDTQYF
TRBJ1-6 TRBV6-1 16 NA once TGTGCCAGCAGTGAAAGTCCGCCAGGGGTTAATTCACCCCTCCACTTT CASSESPPGVNSPLHF
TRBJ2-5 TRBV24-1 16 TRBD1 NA TGTGCCACCAGTGATCGCCGGGACAGGGTGGGAGAGACCCAGTACTTC CATSDRRDRVGETQYF
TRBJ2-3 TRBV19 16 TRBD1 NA TGTGCCAGTAGTTTGAACAGGGGAATGGACACAGATACGCAGTATTTT CASSLNRGMDTDTQYF
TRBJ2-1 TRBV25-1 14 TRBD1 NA TGTGCCAGCAGTTGGACAGGGGTATCGAATGAGCAGTTCTTC CASSWTGVSNEQFF
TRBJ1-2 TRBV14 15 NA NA TGTGCCAGCAGCCAAGATTTCAGGGGTACCTATGGCTACACCTTC CASSQDFRGTYGYTF
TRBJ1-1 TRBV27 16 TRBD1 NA TGTGCCAGCAGTCTCTTCCCCCGGGACAGGATCACTGAAGCTTTCTTT CASSLFPRDRITEAFF
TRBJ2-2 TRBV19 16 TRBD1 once TGTGCCAGTAGTATTCTGCGGGCAGGGGGCACCGGGGAGCTGTTTTTT CASSILRAGGTGELFF
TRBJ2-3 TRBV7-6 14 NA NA TGTGCCAGCAGCCGAGGGCCCGCGACAGATACGCAGTATTTT CASSRGPATDTQYF
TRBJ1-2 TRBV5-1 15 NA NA TGCGCCAGCAGCCCGGAAACGAGGGCGGCCTATGGCTACACCTTC CASSPETRAAYGYTF
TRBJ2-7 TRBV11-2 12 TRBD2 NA TGTGCCAGCGACTCCCATCGGGGGGGGCAGTACTTC CASDSHRGGQYF
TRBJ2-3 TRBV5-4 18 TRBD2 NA TGTGCCAGCAACCGGGGGGCTAGCGGGAGGGTTGGCACAGATACGCAGTATTTT CASNRGASGRVGTDTQYF
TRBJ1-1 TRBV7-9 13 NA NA TGTGCCAGCAGCTCTGTCGACTACACTGAAGCTTTCTTT CASSSVDYTEAFF
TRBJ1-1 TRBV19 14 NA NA TGTGCCAGTAACGAAGGGGGGGGGAACACTGAAGCTTTCTTT CASNEGGGNTEAFF
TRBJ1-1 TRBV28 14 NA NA TGTGCCAGCAGTTACGACACCTCCGGGGGAAAAGCTTTCTTT CASSYDTSGGKAFF
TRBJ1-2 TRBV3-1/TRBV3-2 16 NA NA TGTGCCAGCAGCCAAGATGTCTACAGCCGTAACTATGGCTACACCTTC CASSQDVYSRNYGYTF